Presented here are 25 T cell receptor beta chains from one specimen sequenced in a study of tumor-infiltrating lymphocytes in primary liver carcinoma. TCR beta cDNA came from about 500 ng total RNA, primed with a constant-region primer. Three nested multiplex PCR rounds, a slightly modified ARM-PCR method, built the TCR beta libraries. Rounds one and two of PCR, each of roughly 10 cycles, were primed with TRBV1-TRBV30 forward primers and a C-beta reverse primer. TCRdb passed the multiplex PCR reads through MiXCR, listing each CDR3 protein once. The repertoire holds 40,000 to 60,000 distinct CDR3 sequences, with less than 75% as singletons. Extraction of RNA together with DNA used 20-30 mg of unsorted bulk tissue. The specimen was liver tumor tissue from sampling region 5. Subset indicated: tumor region T5, tumor centre. These receptors were obtained from a man in his forties with primary liver carcinoma and hepatitis B virus infection.

Comments on this clonotype: The conserved phenylalanine or tryptophan is not found at the CDR3 terminus, so this likely reflects a read error. The chain has TRBV11-2 and TRBJ2-7, with unresolved D. The germline gives CDR1 SGHAT, CDR2 FQNNGV. The CDR3 extends over 13 amino acids. In nucleotides, the CDR3 is TGTGCCGGCAGCTTAAGTGAGCTAGGGTCGCAGTACTTA. Residues: CAGSLSELGSQYL.

The table lists this clonotype with a count of one. The V gene is TRBV7-8, the J gene TRBJ2-7, with 9 bases identical to TRBD2. The CDR3 has 16 residues. Germline V gene data show CDR1 as SGHVS and CDR2 as FQNEAQ. V shed 3 bases and J 0 bases; nucleotides not matched to a gene: 6. CDR3 region: CASSFVAGATSYEQYF. In DNA form, the CDR3 reads TGTGCCAGCAGCTTCGTAGCGGGAGCGACCTCCTACGAGCAGTACTTC.

For this clonotype: Since no conserved phenylalanine or tryptophan closes the CDR3, a read error is the likely cause. The CDR3 nucleotides are TGTGCCAGCAGTTGCTCGAATAGGGGGCTGGGGGAGCTGTTTCTT. It encodes CASSCSNRGLGELFL. The chain joins TRBV6-5 to TRBJ2-2; TRBD1 matches at 7 bases. The V segment lost 4 bases and the J segment 8 bases; nucleotides outside the gene matches: 10. The CDR3 extends over 15 amino acids. Germline lookup yields CDR1 MNHEY and CDR2 SVGAGI.

This chain joins TRBV6-1 and TRBJ1-2, with D perhaps TRBD1 (5 bases). The CDR3 runs to 14 residues. Germline assignment: CDR1 MNHNS and CDR2 SASEGT. V was cut by 2 bases and J by 7 bases, with 14 bases left in between. Written as DNA, the CDR3 is TGTGCCAGCAGTGAACCGGGACTGCCCGGTGGCTACACCTTC. Residues: CASSEPGLPGGYTF.

The rearrangement uses TRBV4-2 and TRBJ1-4, with 7 bases aligning to TRBD1. Germline lookup yields CDR1 LGHNA and CDR2 YNFKEQ. V lost 3 bases, J lost 6 bases, and 10 bases stayed unmatched. This CDR3 comprises 16 residues. For the CDR3, the DNA is TGTGCCAGCAGCCATTATAAGGGGGCGAATTATGAAAAACTGTTTTTT. This gives the protein CASSHYKGANYEKLFF.

The J gene is TRBJ2-1, the V gene TRBV29-1; D is perhaps TRBD2 (5 bases). The CDR3 spans 16 residues. Trimming shortened V by 7 bases and J by 0 bases, and 19 bases separated the two germline ends. From germline, CDR1 is SQVTM and CDR2 ANQGSEA. CDR3 nucleotide sequence: TGCAGCGCTAGTGCCAGGACTCCAAGCTCCTACAATGAGCAGTTCTTC. Amino acids: CSASARTPSSYNEQFF.

Concerning this clonotype: Germline and junction disagree at one end, which may indicate a read error. The chain combines TRBV29-1 with TRBJ2-7; 8 positions match TRBD1. CDR1 and CDR2 (germline): SQVTM, ANQGSEA. The CDR3 is 13 amino acids. This CDR3 is CSVPRAGGHELYF. CDR3 nucleotide sequence: TGCAGCGTTCCCCGGGCAGGGGGCCACGAGCTGTACTTC.

The chain is built from TRBV29-1 and TRBJ2-1; 7 nucleotides line up with TRBD2. CDR1 is SQVTM and CDR2 is ANQGSEA in the germline V gene. The CDR3 loop spans 14 amino acids. The CDR3 region has the DNA TGCAACGTGGCCGGGACTAACGGGAGCAATGAGCAGTTCTTC. This encodes CNVAGTNGSNEQFF.

A note on this clonotype: At one end the junction does not follow the germline gene, possibly because of a read error. The chain couples TRBV12-3 or TRBV12-4 to TRBJ1-6; no reliable D call. The CDR3 has 13 amino acids. The CDR3 reads CASSSTNNSPFHF. CDR3 sequence (DNA): TGTGCCAGCAGTTCTACAAATAATTCACCCTTCCACTTT.

Concerning this clonotype: The junction and the germline gene differ at one end; a read error may be behind it. V gene TRBV7-8 combines with J gene TRBJ2-5; D unresolved. The CDR3 contains 15 residues. Looked up from germline, CDR1 is SGHVS and CDR2 is FQNEAQ. The CDR3 nucleotides are TGTGACAGCAGCTTGGTGGTGCGGTCCCAAGAGACACAGTACTTC. Protein product: CDSSLVVRSQETQYF.

As for this clonotype: At one boundary the junction diverges from the germline segment, which might be a read error. This chain joins TRBV11-1 and TRBJ2-3, with 9 bases that match TRBD2. CDR1 and CDR2 (germline): SGHAT, FQDESV (reference sequence). CDR3 length: 16 residues. The CDR3 DNA reads as TGTGCCAGCAACAAGGGACTAGCCGTTAGCATAGATACGCAGTATTTT. This translates into CASNKGLAVSIDTQYF.

At least ten counts were recorded for this clonotype. The rearrangement uses TRBV28 and TRBJ2-7; D might be TRBD2 (6 bases). Germline V lookup: CDR1 MDHEN, CDR2 SYDVKM. The CDR3 loop spans 14 amino acids. Deletions cut 6 bases from V and 0 bases from J, with 12 bases between. CDR3 nucleotide sequence: TGTGCCAGCAGCAGACTAGGGGCCTCCTACGAGCAGTACTTC. This gives the protein CASSRLGASYEQYF.

Regarding this clonotype: At one end, the junction sequence differs from germline, possibly due to a read error. The chain recombines TRBV11-1 with TRBJ2-2, with 8 positions matching TRBD1. Germline loops: CDR1 SGHAT, CDR2 FQDESV (reference sequence). There are 15 residues in the CDR3. DNA for the CDR3: TGTGCGAGCAGAACAGGGGGTCTGAACACCGGGGAGCTGTTTTTT. Encoded protein: CASRTGGLNTGELFF.

Comment on this clonotype: Its ends do not fully match the called genes, so a read error is possible. This chain connects TRBV4-1 to TRBJ2-3; D unresolved. This CDR3 is 15 amino acids long. Germline V gene data show CDR1 as MGHRA and CDR2 as YSYEKL. CDR3 sequence reads: CASRQDPPSAYTQYF. In DNA, the CDR3 is TGCGCCAGCCGCCAAGATCCCCCGTCCGCATATACGCAGTATTTT.

J is TRBJ2-5 and V is TRBV29-1; D might be TRBD2 (6 bases). Germline lookup yields CDR1 SQVTM and CDR2 ANQGSEA. There are 12 residues in the CDR3. The ends were cut back, 6 bases at V and 4 bases at J, with 12 bases in the middle. CDR3 sequence: CSVRLGGETQYF. As DNA, the CDR3 is TGCAGCGTGCGGTTGGGAGGAGAGACCCAGTACTTC.

A remark on this clonotype: A read error may produce the germline difference seen at one junction end. CDR3 sequence: CASSLGHPWREGRSGANILSF. The CDR3 DNA follows: TGTGCCAGCAGCTTAGGCCATCCTTGGCGGGAGGGCCGCTCTGGGGCCAACATCCTGAGTTTC. The chain couples TRBV11-2 to TRBJ2-6, with 9 bases identical to TRBD2. Germline CDR1 is SGHAT and CDR2 is FQNNGV. This CDR3 has 21 amino acids.

As concerns this clonotype: One end of the junction varies from germline; a read error may be responsible. The gene calls are TRBV19 and TRBJ2-6, with D possibly matching TRBD1 (5 bases). The germline V gene encodes CDR1 LNHDA and CDR2 SQIVND (reference sequence). The CDR3 has 16 residues. The CDR3 here is CASGAGTVSGPNVLTF. The CDR3 region has the DNA TGTGCCAGTGGGGCAGGAACTGTCTCTGGGCCCAACGTCCTGACTTTC.

This clonotype came up a few times. A read error may be the cause here, since a much bigger clone is one base away. The V call is TRBV5-6, the J call TRBJ2-1; D gene ambiguous. The germline V and J ends were trimmed by 4 bases and 2 bases, with 16 bases remaining between them. The length of the CDR3 is 16 residues. Germline V gene lookup returns CDR1 SGHDT and CDR2 YYEEEE. The CDR3 is CASSLPGISPYNEQFF. CDR3 nucleotides: TGTGCCAGCAGCCTCCCGGGCATAAGCCCCTACAATGAGCAGTTCTTC.

J is TRBJ2-3 and V is TRBV20-1; 10 positions match TRBD2. Germline lookup yields CDR1 DFQATT and CDR2 SNEGSKA (reference sequence). The junction had 7 bases not matched to a gene; V was cut back by 5 bases and J by 2 bases. The CDR3 has 15 residues. The DNA for the CDR3 is TGCAGTGCTTGGGAAGCGGGAGGGATCACAGATACGCAGTATTTT. Translation gives CSAWEAGGITDTQYF.

On this clonotype itself: The junction departs from the called germline gene at one end, perhaps through a read error. V usage is TRBV29-1 and J usage is TRBJ2-3; tentatively, D is TRBD1 or TRBD2 (5 bases each). From germline, CDR1 is SQVTM and CDR2 ANQGSEA. The CDR3 consists of 14 residues. The CDR3 loop is CSIEGRDGTDTQYF. The CDR3, as DNA: TGCAGCATCGAAGGTCGGGACGGCACGGATACGCAGTATTTT.

Notes on this clonotype: An end of the junction differs from the germline gene, which may be a read error. The J gene is TRBJ2-7, the V gene TRBV6-5, with D possibly TRBD2 on 6 matching bases. Germline CDR1 and CDR2: MNHEY and SVGAGI. The CDR3 consists of 14 residues. CDR3 residues: CASRPEGLAYEQHF. The CDR3 coding sequence is TGTGCCTCCAGGCCGGAGGGACTTGCATACGAGCAGCACTTC.

Ten or more counts support this clonotype. The rearrangement links TRBV5-4 to TRBJ2-2, with 9 positions matching TRBD1. The germline V gene encodes CDR1 SGHNT and CDR2 YYREEE (reference sequence). The J segment lost 5 bases and the V segment lost 4 bases, leaving 9 bases of the junction unmatched. The CDR3 has 16 amino acids. The CDR3 nucleotides are TGTGCCAGCAGCCCCTCGGACAGGGGAGGAACCGGGGAGCTGTTTTTT. Protein sequence: CASSPSDRGGTGELFF.

This clonotype was observed a single time. This likely comes from a read error, as the CDR3 has no conserved phenylalanine or tryptophan at its end. Because the CDR3's place on the DNA is in doubt, the DNA is left out and the CDR3 is given as listed by TCRdb. This chain uses TRBV6-2 or TRBV6-3 with TRBJ2-7; the D segment call TRBD2 is taken from the table without a DNA check. Per the germline V gene, CDR1 is MNHEY and CDR2 is SVGEGT. The CDR3 numbers 12 amino acids, ends counted. The CDR3 region is CASSSGPYEQYS.

This clonotype was recorded only once. The V gene is TRBV28, the J gene TRBJ2-7; D gene unclear. V dropped 10 bases and J dropped 4 bases, with 17 bases sitting between them. The CDR3 is 13 amino acids. CDR1 and CDR2 from the germline V gene are MDHEN and SYDVKM. The chain's CDR3 is CAISSQLVYEQYF. CDR3 bases: TGTGCCATCTCCAGCCAACTCGTATACGAGCAGTACTTC.

Many counts were recorded for this clonotype. The chain is built from TRBV18 and TRBJ1-1; no clear D. The CDR3 consists of 12 residues. The germline gives CDR1 KGHSH, CDR2 LQKENI. Trimming removed 3 bases from V and 2 bases from J, with 4 bases in between. CDR3 in amino acids: CASSPDNTEAFF. In DNA, the CDR3 is TGTGCCAGCTCACCGGACAACACTGAAGCTTTCTTT.